The 21 T cell receptor beta chains below were found in one sample sequenced in a study of shared clonotypes between healthy human individuals. The repertoire was sequenced with immunoSEQ multiplex PCR; TCRdb's copy has only in-frame clones and lacks some. This sample yields some 2,100,000 clones, of which 95% are seen a single time; 0.1% to 0.15% belongs to the top ten. The sequencing input was naive CD4+ T cells sorted from blood. Subset indicated: CD45RA+ positively selected. These receptors all stem from a young man in good health.

This chain joins TRBV4-1 and TRBJ1-1, with D possibly being TRBD1 (6 bases). The CDR3 runs 15 residues. Germline assignment: CDR1 MGHRA and CDR2 YSYEKL. V gave up 1 base and J gave up 7 bases, with 16 bases separating them. This CDR3 reads CASSQAGARVGEAFF. CDR3 DNA sequence: TGCGCCAGCAGCCAAGCGGGGGCGAGGGTCGGTGAAGCTTTCTTT.

The chain has TRBV9 and TRBJ2-3, with a tentative D call TRBD1 (6 bases). CDR1 SGDLS and CDR2 YYNGEE come from the germline V gene. The CDR3 spans 16 residues. Trimming pared 4 bases from V and 2 bases from J, leaving 17 bases between. The CDR3 loop is CASSILRDTFTDTQYF. CDR3 sequence (DNA): TGTGCCAGCAGCATCCTCCGGGACACCTTCACAGATACGCAGTATTTT.

The rearrangement joins TRBV10-1 to TRBJ2-5; 10 positions match TRBD1. V trimming: 3 bases; J trimming: 3 bases; junction bases outside the gene matches: 4. Germline values: CDR1 WNHNN, CDR2 SYGVQD (reference sequence). The CDR3 loop spans 15 amino acids. CDR3 bases: TGCGCCAGCAGTGACCCAGGGACAGGGGAAGAGACCCAGTACTTC. Protein: CASSDPGTGEETQYF.

The CDR3 region has the DNA TGTGCCAGTCGCAGGGCTAGCTCTGGAAACACCATATATTTT. It encodes CASRRASSGNTIYF. This chain joins TRBV19 and TRBJ1-3; maybe TRBD1 (5 bases). The germline V gene encodes CDR1 LNHDA and CDR2 SQIVND (reference sequence). V was shortened by 8 bases and J by 0 bases, with 11 bases between the two germline ends. The CDR3 extends over 14 amino acids.

Notes on this clone: Compared with germline, one end of the junction differs, possibly owing to a read error. The genes are TRBV6-1 and TRBJ1-2; D uncertain. The CDR3 spans 15 residues. Looked up from germline, CDR1 is MNHNS and CDR2 is SASEGT. The CDR3 DNA reads TGTGCCAGCAGGGAAGGAACAGTCCTTAGCTATGGCTACACCTTC. Protein product: CASREGTVLSYGYTF.

This sequence joins TRBV18 and TRBJ1-2; 7 bases match TRBD1. V lost 3 bases, J lost 5 bases, and 6 bases stayed unmatched. Per germline, CDR1 KGHSH and CDR2 LQKENI. The CDR3 covers 14 residues. In DNA, the CDR3 is TGTGCCAGCTCACCCTCCGGGACAGCGTATGGCTACACCTTC. As protein: CASSPSGTAYGYTF.

V and J are TRBV30 and TRBJ2-1; the D gene is possibly TRBD1 (5 bases). V lost 5 bases, J lost 1 base, and 9 bases lay in between. Per the germline V gene, CDR1 is GTSNPN and CDR2 is SVGIG (reference sequence). The CDR3 loop spans 13 amino acids. This chain's CDR3 is CAWDRVSYNEQFF. The CDR3, as DNA: TGTGCCTGGGACAGAGTATCCTACAATGAGCAGTTCTTC.

Worth noting for this clone: Other DNA sequences in this specimen translate into the identical CDR3. The gene calls are TRBV5-1 and TRBJ1-1; D unresolved. The V gene's germline CDR1 is SGHRS and CDR2 YFSETQ. Between the trimmed V and J ends, which lost 0 bases and 1 base, there was a span of 7 bases. The CDR3 length is 14 residues. The DNA of the CDR3 is TGCGCCAGCAGCTTGGTGTTGGGGAACACTGAAGCTTTCTTT. Protein: CASSLVLGNTEAFF.

The chain couples TRBV7-6 to TRBJ1-1; 8 nucleotides agree with TRBD1. CDR1 SGHVS and CDR2 FNYEAQ come from the germline V gene. The length of the CDR3 is 15 residues. J lost 1 base, V lost 1 base, and 2 bases had no gene match. The DNA for the CDR3 is TGTGCCAGCAGCTTAGAGGGGACAGGGAACACTGAAGCTTTCTTT. The encoded protein is CASSLEGTGNTEAFF.

This chain connects TRBV30 to TRBJ2-7; TRBD2 might be the D (6 bases). Germline values: CDR1 GTSNPN, CDR2 SVGIG (reference sequence). This CDR3 region has 14 residues. V lost 2 bases to trimming and J lost 9 bases, with 20 bases between them. For the CDR3, the DNA is TGTGCCTGGAGTTTTCGGGGGTCAGTCGGGGTGCAGTACTTC. Protein sequence: CAWSFRGSVGVQYF.

This chain connects TRBV5-4 to TRBJ2-7; possible D gene TRBD2, 7 bases. V lost 4 bases and J 7 bases, leaving 21 bases between the germline ends. The CDR3 totals 15 residues. Per germline, CDR1 SGHNT and CDR2 YYREEE (reference sequence). The CDR3 sequence is CASSLGGAPEGEQYF. CDR3 DNA: TGTGCCAGCAGCCTTGGGGGGGCCCCAGAGGGGGAGCAGTACTTC. Combining the CDR3 with reference TRBV5-4 and TRBJ2-7 gives the whole variable domain ETGVTQSPTHLIKTRGQQVTLRCSSQSGHNTVSWYQQALGQGPQFIFQYYREEENGRGNFPPRFSGLQFPNYSSELNVNALELDDSALYLCASSLGGAPEGEQYFGPGTRLTVT.

The genes are TRBV27 and TRBJ2-2; D tentatively fits TRBD1 or TRBD2 (5 bases each). Germline V CDR1 and CDR2: MNHEY, SMNVEV (reference sequence). CDR3 size: 15 residues. The V end lost 6 bases, the J end lost 1 base, and 12 bases lay between the germline ends. CDR3 in DNA: TGTGCCAGCAGCTCCGGGACGGTGAACACCGGGGAGCTGTTTTTT. Translating it yields CASSSGTVNTGELFF.

With respect to this clone: The same CDR3 also results from other DNA sequences found in this sample. The chain employs TRBV5-1 and TRBJ1-1, with D possibly matching TRBD1 (5 bases). Trimming took off 0 bases at V and 0 bases at J, with 9 bases between the two ends. The CDR3 is 15 residues long. CDR1 and CDR2 from the germline V gene are SGHRS and YFSETQ. The CDR3 reads CASSLVGGVNTEAFF. CDR3 DNA sequence: TGCGCCAGCAGCTTGGTGGGAGGGGTGAACACTGAAGCTTTCTTT.

This clone occurred once. The chain combines TRBV11-2 with TRBJ2-3, with unresolved D. The germline gives CDR1 SGHAT, CDR2 FQNNGV. The CDR3 contains 15 residues. The V end was cut by 0 bases, the J end by 6 bases, with 13 bases between. The CDR3 coding sequence is TGTGCCAGCAGCTTAGACGGGCACCATGTGGATACGCAGTATTTT. Translating it yields CASSLDGHHVDTQYF.

This chain uses TRBV5-4 with TRBJ1-3, with D maybe TRBD1 (6 bases). Germline V gene lookup returns CDR1 SGHNT and CDR2 YYREEE (reference sequence). V lost 2 bases to trimming and J lost 2 bases, with 14 bases between them. The CDR3 contains 16 residues. Here the CDR3 reads CASSLREGGTGNTIYF. DNA of the CDR3: TGTGCCAGCAGCTTAAGGGAAGGGGGGACTGGAAACACCATATATTTT.

The chain carries TRBV5-7 and TRBJ1-5, with 8 bases lining up with TRBD1. TRBV5-7 has ORF status, its function being uncertain. V lost 4 bases to trimming and J lost 1 base; unmatched junction nucleotides: 10. The CDR3 consists of 17 residues. In nucleotides, the CDR3 is TGTGCCAGCAGCACTATAACAGGGGGTAAAAGCAATCAGCCCCAGCATTTT. It is translated as CASSTITGGKSNQPQHF.

The rearrangement joins TRBV4-1 to TRBJ2-7; 9 nucleotides match TRBD2. Germline CDR1 MGHRA, CDR2 YSYEKL. Unmatched junction bases numbered 8, after V lost 0 bases and J lost 5 bases. CDR3 length: 16 residues. CDR3 in amino acids: CASSQDGVAGVHEQYF. CDR3 nucleotides: TGCGCCAGCAGCCAAGACGGAGTAGCGGGGGTCCACGAGCAGTACTTC.

As DNA, the CDR3 is TGTGCCAGCACTACCGGGACAGGGGGTAGGACTAATGAAAAACTGTTTTTT. Residues: CASTTGTGGRTNEKLFF. V usage is TRBV28 and J usage is TRBJ1-4; TRBD1 matches at 11 bases. Germline lookup yields CDR1 MDHEN and CDR2 SYDVKM. V trimming: 7 bases; J trimming: 2 bases; junction bases outside the gene matches: 9. The CDR3 spans 17 residues.

The chain carries TRBV7-6 and TRBJ1-1; D unresolved. Germline lookup yields CDR1 SGHVS and CDR2 FNYEAQ. The CDR3 covers 13 residues. V was pared by 3 bases and J by 4 bases, with 9 bases between. CDR3 DNA: TGTGCCAGCAGCTTTTCACCAGGCACTGAAGCTTTCTTT. This translates into CASSFSPGTEAFF.

A word on this clone: Other nucleotide sequences from this sample produce the same CDR3. The chain links TRBV6-5 to TRBJ2-7; 10 nucleotides agree with TRBD2. Germline V gives CDR1 MNHEY, CDR2 SVGAGI. CDR3 length: 10 residues. This chain's CDR3 is CASGRYEQYF. The DNA for the CDR3 is TGTGCTAGCGGGAGGTACGAGCAGTACTTC.

The chain employs TRBV6-5 and TRBJ2-3, with D perhaps matching TRBD1 or TRBD2 (6 bases each). Germline values: CDR1 MNHEY, CDR2 SVGAGI. V lost 6 bases and J lost 6, with 19 bases in between. This CDR3 region has 15 residues. DNA of the CDR3: TGTGCCAGCAGCCGCGGGACAAAGACTTGGGATACGCAGTATTTT. Amino acid sequence: CASSRGTKTWDTQYF.